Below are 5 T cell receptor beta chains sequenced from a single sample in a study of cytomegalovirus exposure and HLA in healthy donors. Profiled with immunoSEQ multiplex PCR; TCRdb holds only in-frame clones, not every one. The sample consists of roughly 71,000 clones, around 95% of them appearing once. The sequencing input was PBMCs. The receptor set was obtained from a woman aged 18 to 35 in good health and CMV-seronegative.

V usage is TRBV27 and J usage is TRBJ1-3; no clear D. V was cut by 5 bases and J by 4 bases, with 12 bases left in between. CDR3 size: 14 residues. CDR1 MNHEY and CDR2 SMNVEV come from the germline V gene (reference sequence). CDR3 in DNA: TGTGCCAGCAGTCCCCGAGGAGGGGGAAACACCATATATTTT. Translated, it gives CASSPRGGGNTIYF.

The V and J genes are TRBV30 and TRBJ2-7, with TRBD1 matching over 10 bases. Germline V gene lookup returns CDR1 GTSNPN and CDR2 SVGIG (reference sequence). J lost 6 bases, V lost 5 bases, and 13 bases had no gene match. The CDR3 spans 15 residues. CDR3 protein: CAWGTGTGALGEQYF. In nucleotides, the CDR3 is TGTGCCTGGGGTACCGGGACAGGGGCCCTCGGCGAGCAGTACTTC.

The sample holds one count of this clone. DNA for the CDR3: TGTGCCAGTAGTGCCTCCGGGACAGCAAGGGAGCCCCAGCATTTT. Protein: CASSASGTAREPQHF. The V gene is TRBV19, the J gene TRBJ1-5; 7 nucleotides match TRBD1. Germline CDR1 and CDR2: LNHDA and SQIVND (reference sequence). CDR3 length: 15 amino acids. Germline trimming cut 5 bases from V and 8 bases from J; bases unmatched to any gene: 12.

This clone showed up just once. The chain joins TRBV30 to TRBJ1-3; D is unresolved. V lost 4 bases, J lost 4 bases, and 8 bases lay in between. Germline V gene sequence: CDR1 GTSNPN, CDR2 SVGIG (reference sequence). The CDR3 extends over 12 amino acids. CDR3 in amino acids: CAWNRGGNTIYF. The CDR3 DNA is TGTGCCTGGAATCGAGGAGGAAACACCATATATTTT.

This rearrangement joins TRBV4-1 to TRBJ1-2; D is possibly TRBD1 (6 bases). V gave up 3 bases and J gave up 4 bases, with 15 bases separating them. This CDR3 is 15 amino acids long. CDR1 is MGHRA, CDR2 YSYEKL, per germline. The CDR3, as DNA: TGCGCCAGCAGCCAGCCCGGAAGGGGGATCTATGGCTACACCTTC. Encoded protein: CASSQPGRGIYGYTF.